This is a list of T cell receptor beta chains from one sample in a study of shared clonotypes between healthy human individuals. Profiled with immunoSEQ multiplex PCR; TCRdb holds only in-frame clones, not every one. The table has millions of clones, roughly 96% seen once. Sequencing used naive CD4+ T cells sorted from blood. The receptors here all came from a man aged 18-30 years in good health. The CDR3 runs from the conserved cysteine through the conserved F or W. The D gene is left open where the match is weak. Clone size is stated in some rows and not others, as once, few, many or a class when expanded.

D: .
V: TRBV9
J: TRBJ1-6
size: .
DNA: TGTGCCAGCAGCGCAGGACAGCGCTATAATTCACCCCTCCACTTT
CDR3: CASSAGQRYNSPLHF

D: .
V: TRBV29-1
J: TRBJ2-3
size: .
DNA: TGCAGCGTTCCGACCTCAGGGACGTCAGATACGCAGTATTTT
CDR3: CSVPTSGTSDTQYF

D: .
V: TRBV28
J: TRBJ1-6
size: .
DNA: TGTGCCAGCAGACCAGGACAGACGAATTCACCCCTCCACTTT
CDR3: CASRPGQTNSPLHF

D: .
V: TRBV4-3
J: TRBJ1-2
size: once
DNA: TGCGCCAGCAGCCAAGAATGGGGGGGAGCTAACTATGGCTACACCTTC
CDR3: CASSQEWGGANYGYTF

D: TRBD1
V: TRBV7-2
J: TRBJ1-1
size: .
DNA: TGTGCCAGCAGCTTAGCGCAGGGGGCGAGAACTGAAGCTTTCTTT
CDR3: CASSLAQGARTEAFF

D: TRBD1
V: TRBV28
J: TRBJ2-5
size: .
DNA: TGTGCCAGCAGTTTATGGGGGACAGGGAGGGCGGCAGAGACCCAGTACTTC
CDR3: CASSLWGTGRAAETQYF

D: .
V: TRBV6-8
J: TRBJ1-5
size: few
DNA: TGTGCCAGCCGGGCAGGGGATCAGCCCCAGCATTTT
CDR3: CASRAGDQPQHF

D: .
V: TRBV6-5
J: TRBJ2-7
size: .
DNA: TGTGCCAGCAGTCCCCCGGTAGGCTACGAGCAGTACTTC
CDR3: CASSPPVGYEQYF

D: .
V: TRBV5-1
J: TRBJ2-1
size: .
DNA: TGCGCCAGCAGCTTGGACAGAGAAAGACTCTTCTACAATGAGCAGTTCTTC
CDR3: CASSLDRERLFYNEQFF

D: .
V: TRBV5-4
J: TRBJ2-7
size: .
DNA: TGTGCCAGCAGCATGGAACATTTTTACGAGCAGTACTTC
CDR3: CASSMEHFYEQYF

D: TRBD2
V: TRBV19
J: TRBJ2-7
size: .
DNA: TGTGCCAGCAGATTAGCGGGGGGAACGCACTACGAGCAGTACTTC
CDR3: CASRLAGGTHYEQYF

D: TRBD1
V: TRBV4-1
J: TRBJ1-6
size: .
DNA: TGCGCCAGCAGCCAAGCCCGGGACAGCTATAATTCACCCCTCCACTTT
CDR3: CASSQARDSYNSPLHF

D: TRBD2
V: TRBV4-1
J: TRBJ2-7
size: .
DNA: TGCGCCAGCAGCCAAGGCCGGGCGGGAGGGCCAGGGGAGCAGTACTTC
CDR3: CASSQGRAGGPGEQYF

D: .
V: TRBV5-4
J: TRBJ2-1
size: .
DNA: TGTGCCAGCAGCCGAGGCGGCGGGTACAATGAGCAGTTCTTC
CDR3: CASSRGGGYNEQFF

D: .
V: TRBV5-1
J: TRBJ2-2
size: once
DNA: TGCGCCAGCAGTTGGGGGAGCAGAATCACCGGGGAGCTGTTTTTT
CDR3: CASSWGSRITGELFF

D: .
V: TRBV6-4
J: TRBJ2-2
size: .
DNA: TGTGCCAGCAGTGCACAGAACACCGGGGAGCTGTTTTTT
CDR3: CASSAQNTGELFF

D: TRBD1
V: TRBV19
J: TRBJ1-5
size: once
DNA: TGTGCCAGCAAGGGACAGGGGCTATCCAATCAGCCCCAGCATTTT
CDR3: CASKGQGLSNQPQHF

D: TRBD1
V: TRBV6-6
J: TRBJ2-1
size: .
DNA: TGTGCCAGCAGTCCTCCGGGACAGGGTATCTACAATGAGCAGTTCTTC
CDR3: CASSPPGQGIYNEQFF

D: .
V: TRBV29-1
J: TRBJ2-7
size: .
DNA: TGCAGCGTTGAGGGTTCAGACTACGAGCAGTACTTC
CDR3: CSVEGSDYEQYF

D: TRBD1
V: TRBV28
J: TRBJ2-5
size: .
DNA: TGTGCCAGCAGTAGGACAGGGAAAGAGACCCAGTACTTC
CDR3: CASSRTGKETQYF

D: .
V: TRBV28
J: TRBJ2-7
size: once
DNA: TGTGCCAGCAGTTTAGACAACTACGAGCAGTACTTC
CDR3: CASSLDNYEQYF

D: TRBD1
V: TRBV7-2
J: TRBJ2-5
size: .
DNA: TGTGCCAGCAGTTTGGGACAGCCTGTTGGGACCCAGTACTTC
CDR3: CASSLGQPVGTQYF

D: TRBD1
V: TRBV5-1
J: TRBJ2-7
size: .
DNA: TGCGCCAGCAGCTTGACAGGGGATCCCTGGGACGAGCAGTACTTC
CDR3: CASSLTGDPWDEQYF

D: .
V: TRBV6-1
J: TRBJ2-5
size: .
DNA: TGTGCCAGCAGTTCTTTGGCCGGGACCCAGTACTTC
CDR3: CASSSLAGTQYF

D: .
V: TRBV19
J: TRBJ1-5
size: .
DNA: TGTGCCAGTAGTTCAGGTTCAAGCAATCAGCCCCAGCATTTT
CDR3: CASSSGSSNQPQHF

D: .
V: TRBV30
J: TRBJ2-1
size: .
DNA: TGTGCCTGGAGTAGAAGCTACAATGAGCAGTTCTTC
CDR3: CAWSRSYNEQFF